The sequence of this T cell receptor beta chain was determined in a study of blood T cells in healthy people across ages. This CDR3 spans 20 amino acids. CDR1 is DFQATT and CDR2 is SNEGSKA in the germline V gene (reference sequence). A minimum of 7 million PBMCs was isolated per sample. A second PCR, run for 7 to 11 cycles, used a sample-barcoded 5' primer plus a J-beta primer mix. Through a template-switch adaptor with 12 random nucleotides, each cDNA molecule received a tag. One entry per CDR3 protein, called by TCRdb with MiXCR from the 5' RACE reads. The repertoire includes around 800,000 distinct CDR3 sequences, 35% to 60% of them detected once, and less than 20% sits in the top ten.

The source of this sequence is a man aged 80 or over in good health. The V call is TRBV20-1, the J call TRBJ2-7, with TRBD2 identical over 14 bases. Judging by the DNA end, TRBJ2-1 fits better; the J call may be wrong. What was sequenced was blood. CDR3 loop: CSARDRGTSGSARSSYEQFF. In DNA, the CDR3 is TGCAGTGCTAGAGATAGGGGGACTAGCGGGAGCGCTAGGAGCTCCTACGAGCAGTTCTTC.